The 10 T cell receptor beta chains reported below all come from one sample, sequenced in a study of shared clonotypes between healthy human individuals. Profiled with immunoSEQ multiplex PCR; TCRdb holds only in-frame clones, not every one. Of 470,000 or so clones in the sample, approximately 80% are singletons; the top ten hold 12%. Sample: PBMCs. The receptor source for this set is a woman aged 40-49 years in good health. Some clones in this sample may be carry-over from other donors' samples.

The chain couples TRBV10-3 to TRBJ1-1; D gene unclear. From germline, CDR1 is ENHRY and CDR2 SYGVKD. The CDR3 runs to 13 residues. Trimming cost V 4 bases and J 5 bases, with 11 bases left between them. The CDR3 DNA sequence: TGTGCCATCAGTGTATCCCAAGTTACTGAAGCTTTCTTT. Translating it yields CAISVSQVTEAFF.

V is TRBV18 and J is TRBJ1-1; D possibly corresponds to TRBD1 (5 bases). CDR1 and CDR2 from the germline V gene are KGHSH and LQKENI. Trimming stripped 4 bases from V and 6 bases from J, with 12 bases between. This CDR3 region has 13 residues. CDR3 sequence: CASSLPGPSEAFF. CDR3 nucleotide sequence: TGTGCCAGCTCACTACCGGGACCCTCTGAAGCTTTCTTT.

This chain uses TRBV14 with TRBJ2-1, with D perhaps matching TRBD1 (5 bases). Germline V gene sequence: CDR1 SGHDN, CDR2 FVKESK. CDR3 length: 15 residues. V lost 0 bases and J lost 1, with 7 bases in between. In nucleotides, the CDR3 is TGTGCCAGCAGCCAAGACAGGGTGTCCTACAATGAGCAGTTCTTC. Translating gives CASSQDRVSYNEQFF. Based on the CDR3 plus reference TRBV14 and TRBJ2-1, the full variable domain is EAGVTQFPSHSVIEKGQTVTLRCDPISGHDNLYWYRRVMGKEIKFLLHFVKESKQDESGMPNNRFLAERTGGTYSTLKVQPAELEDSGVYFCASSQDRVSYNEQFFGPGTRLTVL.

This clone occurred many times. This chain's CDR3 is CAISRTSGRGDEQFF. As DNA, the CDR3 is TGTGCCATCAGCCGGACTAGCGGGAGGGGGGATGAGCAGTTCTTC. The chain is built from TRBV10-3 and TRBJ2-1; TRBD2 agrees at 15 bases. J was trimmed by 8 bases and V by 6 bases; bases with no gene match: 5. CDR3 length: 15 amino acids. Germline V gene sequence: CDR1 ENHRY, CDR2 SYGVKD.

CDR3 DNA sequence: TGTGCCAGCAGGCGGGACAGGAGCTCCTACGAGCAGTACTTC. It specifies CASRRDRSSYEQYF. The J gene is TRBJ2-7, the V gene TRBV27; 8 nucleotides align to TRBD1. The germline gives CDR1 MNHEY, CDR2 SMNVEV (reference sequence). Trimming removed 6 bases from V and 0 bases from J; junction bases left unmatched: 4. The CDR3 consists of 14 residues.

J is TRBJ1-1 and V is TRBV15; 9 bases match TRBD1. The germline V gene encodes CDR1 LNHNV and CDR2 YYDKDF (reference sequence). Unmatched junction bases numbered 11, after V lost 5 bases and J lost 4 bases. The length of the CDR3 is 16 residues. The CDR3 region is CATSVHDRGLATEAFF. The DNA for the CDR3 is TGTGCCACCAGCGTTCACGACAGGGGGTTGGCCACTGAAGCTTTCTTT.

The chain carries TRBV9 and TRBJ2-2; 11 bases fit TRBD2. The CDR3 is made up of 17 amino acids. The germline gives CDR1 SGDLS, CDR2 YYNGEE. V lost 4 bases, J lost 8 bases, and 13 bases stayed unmatched. The CDR3 loop is CASSRTGTSGAEGELFF. The CDR3 region has the DNA TGTGCCAGCAGCCGTACGGGGACTAGCGGAGCCGAGGGGGAGCTGTTTTTT.

This clone was seen only once. The chain recombines TRBV6-1 with TRBJ2-7; 9 nucleotides match TRBD1. The CDR3 covers 15 residues. V shed 6 bases, J shed 6 bases, and the junction held 12 bases outside the gene matches. Germline CDR1 is MNHNS and CDR2 is SASEGT. In nucleotides, the CDR3 is TGTGCCAGCAGACTCTCTGGGACAGGGACCTTCGAGCAGTACTTC. Protein: CASRLSGTGTFEQYF.

The V and J genes are TRBV28 and TRBJ1-4, with a tentative D call TRBD1 (5 bases). The germline gives CDR1 MDHEN, CDR2 SYDVKM. The CDR3 loop spans 14 amino acids. Trimming stripped 4 bases from V and 8 bases from J, with 14 bases between. The CDR3 coding sequence is TGTGCCAGCAGTTATCAGGGACGGGGCGAAAAACTGTTTTTT. This translates into CASSYQGRGEKLFF.

This sequence joins TRBV10-3 and TRBJ2-3; weak D call: TRBD1 (6 bases). V was trimmed by 10 bases and J by 1 base, leaving 18 bases between them. The CDR3 totals 15 residues. Germline-derived CDR1 and CDR2 are ENHRY and SYGVKD. The CDR3 DNA sequence: TGTGCCACAGGGGAAGGGGAATTTGGCACAGATACGCAGTATTTT. It translates to CATGEGEFGTDTQYF.